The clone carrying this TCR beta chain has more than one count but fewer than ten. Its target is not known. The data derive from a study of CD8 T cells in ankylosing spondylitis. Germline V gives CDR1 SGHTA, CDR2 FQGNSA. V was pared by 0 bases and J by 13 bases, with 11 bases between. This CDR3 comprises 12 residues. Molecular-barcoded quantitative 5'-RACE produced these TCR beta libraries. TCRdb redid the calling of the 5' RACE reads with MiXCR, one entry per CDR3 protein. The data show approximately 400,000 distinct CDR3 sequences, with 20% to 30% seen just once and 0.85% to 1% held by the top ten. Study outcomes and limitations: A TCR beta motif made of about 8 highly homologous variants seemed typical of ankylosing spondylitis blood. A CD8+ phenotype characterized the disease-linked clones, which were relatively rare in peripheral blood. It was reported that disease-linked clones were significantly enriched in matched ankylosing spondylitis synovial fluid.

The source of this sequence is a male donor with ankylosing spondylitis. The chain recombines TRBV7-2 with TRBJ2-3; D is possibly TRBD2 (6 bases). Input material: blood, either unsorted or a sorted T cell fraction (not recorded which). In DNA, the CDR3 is TGTGCCAGCAGCTTAGCGGCTAGGGAGGAGTATTTT. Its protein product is CASSLAAREEYF.